One and the same sample provided the 8 T cell receptor beta chains below, sequenced in a study of cytomegalovirus exposure and HLA in healthy donors. The PCR contained 60 Vbeta and 13 Jbeta primers. Using immunoSEQ multiplex PCR, the repertoire was profiled, and TCRdb retains in-frame clones only, with some absent. The sample records about 190,000 clones, 75% to 90% being singletons. The sequenced material came from PBMCs. The receptor set was obtained from a woman aged 18-29 years in good health and CMV-seronegative.

This clone was seen only once. The V and J genes are TRBV27 and TRBJ1-1, with a possible D match to TRBD1 (6 bases). The CDR3 contains 12 residues. The V and J ends lost 6 bases and 4 bases respectively, with 9 bases between them. The germline CDR1 and CDR2 sequences are MNHEY and SMNVEV (reference sequence). CDR3 bases: TGTGCCAGCAGCCGGGACACCACTGAAGCTTTCTTT. Protein sequence: CASSRDTTEAFF.

The chain carries TRBV5-6 and TRBJ2-5, with a weak D call TRBD1 (5 bases). V was clipped by 7 bases and J by 2 bases, with 15 bases between them. Germline V gives CDR1 SGHDT, CDR2 YYEEEE. This CDR3 comprises 14 residues. The CDR3 DNA sequence: TGTGCCAGCGTTCCATCAGGGTTTCAAGAGACCCAGTACTTC. Translating it yields CASVPSGFQETQYF.

Regarding this clone: At one of its ends the junction is not consistent with the germline gene, which may arise from a read error. J is TRBJ1-1 and V is TRBV2; 7 bases fit TRBD1. Per germline, CDR1 SNHLY and CDR2 FYNNEI. CDR3 length: 16 residues. The CDR3 sequence: CASSLSRTGLNSEAFF. For the CDR3, the DNA is TGTGCCAGCAGTCTTTCTAGGACAGGATTGAACTCTGAAGCTTTCTTT. The variable domain in full, completed from reference TRBV2 and TRBJ1-1, reads EPEVTQTPSHQVTQMGQEVILRCVPISNHLYFYWYRQILGQKVEFLVSFYNNEISEKSEIFDDQFSVERPDGSNFTLKIRSTKLEDSAMYFCASSLSRTGLNSEAFFGQGTRLTVV.

This clone was recorded only once. The V call is TRBV29-1, the J call TRBJ2-3; D is possibly TRBD1 (5 bases). V was clipped by 1 base and J by 0 bases, with 11 bases between them. The CDR3 runs 15 residues. CDR1 and CDR2 (germline): SQVTM, ANQGSEA. The chain's CDR3 is CSVEAGKGSTDTQYF. The CDR3 DNA sequence: TGCAGCGTTGAAGCAGGAAAGGGGAGCACAGATACGCAGTATTTT.

The rearrangement links TRBV1 to TRBJ1-5; TRBD1 was called by the table and not checked on the DNA. TRBV1 represents a pseudogene. The CDR3 is 21 residues long. The CDR3 here is CTSSQAPLIAPQGASNQPQHF. DNA for the CDR3: TGCACCAGCAGCCAAGCCCCCTTAATTGCTCCACAGGGGGCGAGCAATCAGCCCCAGCATTTT.

The chain combines TRBV6-1 with TRBJ2-7, with a weak D call TRBD1 (6 bases). Trimming removed 1 base at V and 6 bases at J, with 25 bases between. The CDR3 is 18 amino acids. From germline, CDR1 is MNHNS and CDR2 SASEGT. CDR3 region: CASSEDRGGPPPGVEQYF. The CDR3 nucleotides read TGTGCCAGCAGTGAAGATCGAGGGGGACCACCCCCCGGAGTCGAGCAGTACTTC.

This clone was counted a single time. The rearrangement uses TRBV2 and TRBJ1-5; a weak D match, TRBD1 (5 bases). The germline V and J ends were trimmed by 5 bases and 5 bases, with 13 bases remaining between them. Looked up from germline, CDR1 is SNHLY and CDR2 is FYNNEI. This CDR3 has 14 residues. The CDR3 nucleotides read TGTGCCAGCAGTCTGGACACTCTTTATCAGCCCCAGCATTTT. Amino acids: CASSLDTLYQPQHF.

The rearrangement links TRBV5-1 to TRBJ2-3; 10 bases fit TRBD2. CDR1 is SGHRS, CDR2 YFSETQ, per germline. CDR3 length: 14 amino acids. V lost 4 bases and J lost 6; bases outside the gene matches: 5. The CDR3 DNA follows: TGCGCCAGCAGCCCTAGCGGGGGAGGGGATACGCAGTATTTT. Amino acid sequence: CASSPSGGGDTQYF.